This T cell receptor beta chain was documented in a study of radiotherapy plus CTLA-4 blockade in lung cancer. For the study at large: Patients showed objective responses in around a sixth of cases and disease control in roughly 30%. Findings of the study overall: Once radiotherapy plus ipilimumab had been given, TCR clones derived from tumor expanded in blood.

This clone was recorded once. Antigen: not known. Enrolled patients, whose metastatic non-small-cell lung cancer was chemo-refractory, received focal radiation plus CTLA-4 blockade with ipilimumab. V was clipped by 5 bases and J by 5 bases; unmatched bases: 7. Germline CDR1 is SSHAT and CDR2 is FNYEAQ (reference sequence). This CDR3 has 16 residues. TCRdb keeps only in-frame clones here, not all; method: immunoSEQ multiplex PCR. This sample has about 51,000 clones, with about three quarters found just once. This chain connects TRBV7-7 to TRBJ2-5; 14 bases are a match to TRBD2. The clonotype comes from a human donor with non-small cell lung cancer whose response to radiotherapy plus ipilimumab could not be evaluated. The specimen comprised peripheral blood, sampled from a patient treated with radiotherapy plus ipilimumab. CDR3 coding DNA: TGTGCCAGCAGCCCCGGACTAGCGGGGGGAATGGAGACCCAGTACTTC. Translation: CASSPGLAGGMETQYF.